This T cell receptor beta chain came from a study of cytomegalovirus exposure and HLA in healthy donors. Findings of the study overall: The later analysis indicated that the majority of CMV-associated TCR beta chains appeared HLA-restricted. Many donors shared some public TCRs, even though most TCR sequences were rare.

13 Jbeta primers and 60 Vbeta primers were used for the PCR. Sequencing was performed with immunoSEQ multiplex PCR; in TCRdb, only in-frame clones are kept and a portion is missing. The table lists about 160,000 clones, around 88% of them singletons. Worth noting for this clone: The antigen is undetermined.

Participants comprised healthy donors of bone marrow. In germline, CDR1 is WNHNN, CDR2 SYGVQD (reference sequence). V was clipped by 3 bases and J by 12 bases, with 12 bases between them. The CDR3 spans 12 residues. The sequenced sample consisted of PBMCs. The receptor was isolated from a woman younger than 30 in good health and CMV-seronegative. The chain combines TRBV10-1 with TRBJ2-1, with a possible D match to TRBD2 (5 bases). The CDR3 reads CASSDGNEGQFF. The CDR3 DNA reads TGCGCCAGCAGTGATGGGAACGAGGGGCAGTTCTTC.